Each of the 3 T cell receptor beta chains below was sequenced from the same sample in a study of molecular identifiers for immune sequencing clone quantification. TCRdb fed the PCR reads into MiXCR, producing one record per CDR3 protein. The data hold roughly 300,000 distinct CDR3 sequences, with about 22% observed a single time. The source material was naive CD8+ T cells from blood, with Jurkat cell RNA spiked in. The subset denotes: FACS-sorted CD8+CD4-CCR7+CD45RA+ naive T cells. All receptors derive from a human donor in good health. Some libraries in this study had Jurkat cell RNA spiked in.

The chain joins TRBV5-6 to TRBJ2-3; unclear D gene. CDR1 and CDR2 (germline): SGHDT, YYEEEE. V was pared by 0 bases and J by 3 bases, with 14 bases between. This CDR3 is built from 16 residues. The CDR3 spells CASSLGELGATDTQYF. The CDR3 DNA follows: TGTGCCAGCAGCTTGGGAGAATTAGGAGCAACAGATACGCAGTATTTT.

The chain recombines TRBV30 with TRBJ1-2; D perhaps matches TRBD1 (5 bases). V lost 2 bases and J lost 5, with 15 bases in between. Germline lookup yields CDR1 GTSNPN and CDR2 SVGIG (reference sequence). There are 14 residues in the CDR3. The CDR3 DNA is TGTGCCTGGAGTTCCTCAGGGATCCGATATGGCTACACCTTC. Translated: CAWSSSGIRYGYTF.

A remark on this clonotype: With a much larger clone just one base away, this may be a read error. CDR3 DNA: TGTGCCAGCAGCTTAGCTTTAGGGACTGGAAACACCATATATTTT. Amino acid sequence: CASSLALGTGNTIYF. The chain recombines TRBV7-6 with TRBJ1-3, with D uncertain. Germline loops: CDR1 SGHVS, CDR2 FNYEAQ. The V end lost 0 bases, the J end lost 2 bases, and 8 bases lay between the germline ends. This CDR3 comprises 15 residues.